This entry is about one T cell receptor beta chain. Its antigen is undetermined. CDR3 length: 15 residues. V was clipped by 2 bases and J by 7 bases; unmatched bases: 6. Germline V gives CDR1 WNHNN, CDR2 SYGVQD (reference sequence). These data come from a study of cytomegalovirus exposure and HLA in healthy donors. Overall study context: HLA-typed donors were the source of about 85 million unique TCRs held in an early data release. Study observations and caveats: According to reports, the classifier identified cytomegalovirus status with high specificity and sensitivity. Researchers catalogued 164 TCR beta chains as cytomegalovirus-associated.

PCR primers comprised 60 Vbeta and 13 Jbeta primers. Here immunoSEQ multiplex PCR was the method, and the copy in TCRdb shows in-frame clones only, minus some. This table has about 160,000 clones, roughly 80% appearing once. This TCR was recovered from a young man in good health and CMV-seropositive. This chain links TRBV10-1 with TRBJ2-1, with 9 positions matching TRBD2. The sequenced sample consisted of PBMCs. The CDR3 nucleotides are TGCGCCAGCAGTGAGGCGGGGGGGCCGGGTAATGAGCAGTTCTTC. Translated, it gives CASSEAGGPGNEQFF.